The TCR beta chain described here comes from a study of cytomegalovirus exposure and HLA in healthy donors. Germline V gene sequence: CDR1 SGDLS, CDR2 YYNGEE. The CDR3 runs 15 residues. V dropped 3 bases and J dropped 1; count of bases not matched to a gene: 3. 60 Vbeta and 13 Jbeta primers were used in PCR. Libraries were prepared by immunoSEQ multiplex PCR; TCRdb keeps only in-frame clonotypes and omits some of them. The repertoire holds 150,000 or so clones, with approximately 80% as singletons. The specimen sequenced was PBMCs. This chain connects TRBV9 to TRBJ2-2, with 7 bases matching TRBD1. The sequence was collected from a man aged 25-45 years in good health and CMV-seropositive. CDR3 protein: CASSEGTENTGELFF. CDR3 DNA: TGTGCCAGCAGCGAGGGGACAGAGAACACCGGGGAGCTGTTTTTT. Filled out from reference TRBV9 and TRBJ2-2, the complete variable domain reads DSGVTQTPKHLITATGQRVTLRCSPRSGDLSVYWYQQSLDQGLQFLIQYYNGEERAKGNILERFSAQQFPDLHSELNLSSLELGDSALYFCASSEGTENTGELFFGEGSRLTVL.